This T cell receptor (beta chain) originates from a study of blood T cells in healthy people across ages. The CDR3 sequence is 14 residues long. J lost 2 bases, V lost 6 bases, and 4 bases had no gene match. With a J-beta primer mix and a sample-barcoded 5' primer, a second PCR ran 7 to 11 cycles. In TCRdb, the 5' RACE reads were re-called with MiXCR into one record per CDR3 protein. The data contain some 1,000,000 distinct CDR3 sequences, approximately 25% of them singletons. The data also belong to a second study, concerning T cells of mothers and their children. As that report states: Over five children, together with their three healthy Caucasian mothers, made up the donors. Each child contributed roughly 3 million TCR beta CDR3 reads, while each mother contributed over 9.5 million. The authors detected no persistent microchimeric T cell clones.

Sequenced input: blood. The chain recombines TRBV12-3 or TRBV12-4 with TRBJ2-7; 10 nucleotides align to TRBD2. This clonotype was sampled from a girl aged 2 to 10 in good health. The CDR3 nucleotides are TGTGCCAGCAGAGCGGGGGGGACTACCTACGAGCAGTACTTC. Encoded protein: CASRAGGTTYEQYF.